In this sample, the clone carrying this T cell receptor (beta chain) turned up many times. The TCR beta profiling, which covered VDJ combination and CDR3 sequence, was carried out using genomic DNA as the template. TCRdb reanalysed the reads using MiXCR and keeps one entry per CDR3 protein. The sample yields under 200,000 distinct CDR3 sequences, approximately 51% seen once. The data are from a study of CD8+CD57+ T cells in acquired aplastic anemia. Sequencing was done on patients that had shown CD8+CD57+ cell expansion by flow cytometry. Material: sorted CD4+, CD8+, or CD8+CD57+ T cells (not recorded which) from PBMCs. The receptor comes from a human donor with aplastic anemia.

The CDR3 coding sequence is TGTGCCAGTAGTCTGGCCTGGAACACTGAAGCTTTCTTT. Translating gives CASSLAWNTEAFF. The chain couples TRBV19 to TRBJ1-1; D not resolved. V lost 5 bases to trimming and J lost 1 base, with 8 bases between them. The CDR3 consists of 13 residues. Germline loops: CDR1 LNHDA, CDR2 SQIVND (reference sequence).